This paragraph reports one TCR beta chain. Antigen: not known. The entry originates in a study of chemoradiotherapy in HPV16-positive cancers. Overall study findings and caveats: HPV-specific T cells were functionally defined from only two HPV16-positive patients. Non-HPV-specific T cells did not expand in tumors during treatment, whereas candidate HPV-specific clones and E7-related motifs did. HPV-responsive T-cell expansion during chemoradiotherapy was linked to improved recurrence-free survival in HPV16-positive patients.

Repeated repertoire sampling spanned the course of chemoradiotherapy. Germline CDR1 MNHNS, CDR2 SASEGT. Trimming took off 6 bases at V and 3 bases at J, with 12 bases between the two ends. The CDR3 loop spans 14 amino acids. TCRdb's table, derived via immunoSEQ multiplex PCR, lists solely in-frame clones and lacks some. The data show 20,000 to 30,000 clones, with more than 80% seen just once and 22% held by the top ten. The genes are TRBV6-1 and TRBJ1-5; tentatively, D is TRBD1 (6 bases). The input for sequencing was blood, taken from a patient who underwent chemoradiotherapy. The source is a human donor with HPV-associated anogenital cancer. The CDR3: CASSRDTVNQPQHF. Written as DNA, the CDR3 is TGTGCCAGCAGCCGGGACACAGTCAATCAGCCCCAGCATTTT.